This paragraph covers one TCR beta chain sequence. Its specificity is unknown. This record belongs to a study of identical twins. General study results and limits: Fewer insertions marked abundant cord blood beta clonotypes; young adult naive trended weakly, memory not at all.

In TCRdb, the 5' RACE reads were re-called with MiXCR into one record per CDR3 protein. The sample lists some 600,000 distinct CDR3 sequences, around 7.4% occurring once. V lost 5 bases to trimming and J lost 0 bases; unmatched junction nucleotides: 12. CDR3 length: 17 residues. The germline gives CDR1 MNHEY, CDR2 SVGEGT. These data were also reused for a study on yellow fever vaccine responses in identical twins.

This clonotype was obtained from a woman in her late teens or twenties in good health. Input material: PBMCs. The V and J genes are TRBV6-2 or TRBV6-3 and TRBJ2-7; 8 bases are a match to TRBD1. The CDR3 DNA follows: TGTGCCAGCAGTCACCCCCGACAGGGGACCGTCTCCTACGAGCAGTACTTC. It yields the protein CASSHPRQGTVSYEQYF.